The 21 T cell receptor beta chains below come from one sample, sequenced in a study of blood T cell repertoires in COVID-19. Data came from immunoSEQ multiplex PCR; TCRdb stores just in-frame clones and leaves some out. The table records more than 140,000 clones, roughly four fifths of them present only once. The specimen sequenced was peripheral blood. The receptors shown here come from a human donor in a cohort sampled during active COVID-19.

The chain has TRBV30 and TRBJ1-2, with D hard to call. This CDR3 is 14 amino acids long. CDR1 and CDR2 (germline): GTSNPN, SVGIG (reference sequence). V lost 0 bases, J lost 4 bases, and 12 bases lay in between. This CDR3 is CAWSVNGRAYGYTF. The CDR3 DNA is TGTGCCTGGAGTGTAAACGGGCGGGCCTATGGCTACACCTTC.

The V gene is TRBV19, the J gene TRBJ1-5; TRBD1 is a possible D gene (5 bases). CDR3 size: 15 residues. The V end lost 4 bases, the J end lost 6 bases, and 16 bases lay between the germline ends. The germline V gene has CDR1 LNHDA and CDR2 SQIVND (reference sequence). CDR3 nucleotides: TGTGCCAGTAGTACTCAGGGAGGGGTCGGTCAGCCCCAGCATTTT. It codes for CASSTQGGVGQPQHF.

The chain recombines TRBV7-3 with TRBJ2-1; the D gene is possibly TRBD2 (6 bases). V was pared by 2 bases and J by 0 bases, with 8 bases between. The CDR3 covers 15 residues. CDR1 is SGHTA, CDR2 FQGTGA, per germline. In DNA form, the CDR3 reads TGTGCCAGCAGCTTACACGGGGGCTCCTACAATGAGCAGTTCTTC. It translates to CASSLHGGSYNEQFF.

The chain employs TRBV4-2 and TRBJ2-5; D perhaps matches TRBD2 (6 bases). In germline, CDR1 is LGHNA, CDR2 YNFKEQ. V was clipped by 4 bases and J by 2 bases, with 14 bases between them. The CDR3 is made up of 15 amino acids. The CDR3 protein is CASSRDGGRQETQYF. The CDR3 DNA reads TGTGCCAGCAGCCGGGACGGGGGACGACAAGAGACCCAGTACTTC.

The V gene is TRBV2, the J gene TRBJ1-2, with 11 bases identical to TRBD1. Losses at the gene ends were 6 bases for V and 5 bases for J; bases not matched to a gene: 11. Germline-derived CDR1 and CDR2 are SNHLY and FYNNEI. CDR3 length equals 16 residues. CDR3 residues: CASSRTGTGGRYGYTF. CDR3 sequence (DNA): TGTGCCAGCAGCCGAACCGGGACAGGGGGTAGATATGGCTACACCTTC. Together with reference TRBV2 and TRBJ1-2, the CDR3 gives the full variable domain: EPEVTQTPSHQVTQMGQEVILRCVPISNHLYFYWYRQILGQKVEFLVSFYNNEISEKSEIFDDQFSVERPDGSNFTLKIRSTKLEDSAMYFCASSRTGTGGRYGYTFGSGTRLTVV.

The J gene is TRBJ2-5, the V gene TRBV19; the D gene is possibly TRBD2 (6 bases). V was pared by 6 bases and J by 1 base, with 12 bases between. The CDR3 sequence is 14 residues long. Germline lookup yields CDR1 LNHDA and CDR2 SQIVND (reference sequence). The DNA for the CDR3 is TGTGCCAGTAGATCCCCCGGGGGCCAAGAGACCCAGTACTTC. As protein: CASRSPGGQETQYF.

CDR3 nucleotide sequence: TGTGCCAGCAGTCCACTGACAGGGGTAAGCAATCAGCCCCAGCATTTT. It is translated as CASSPLTGVSNQPQHF. The genes are TRBV27 and TRBJ1-5, with 8 bases that match TRBD1. J gave up 1 base and V 5 bases, and 7 bases lay outside the gene matches. The germline V gene encodes CDR1 MNHEY and CDR2 SMNVEV (reference sequence). The CDR3 is made up of 16 amino acids.

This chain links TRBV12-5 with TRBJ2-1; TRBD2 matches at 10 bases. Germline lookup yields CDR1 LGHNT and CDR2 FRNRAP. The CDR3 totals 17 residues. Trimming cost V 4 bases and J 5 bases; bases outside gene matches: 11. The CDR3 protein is CASGWNPTSGNDNEQFF. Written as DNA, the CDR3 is TGTGCTAGTGGTTGGAACCCAACTAGCGGGAACGACAATGAGCAGTTCTTC.

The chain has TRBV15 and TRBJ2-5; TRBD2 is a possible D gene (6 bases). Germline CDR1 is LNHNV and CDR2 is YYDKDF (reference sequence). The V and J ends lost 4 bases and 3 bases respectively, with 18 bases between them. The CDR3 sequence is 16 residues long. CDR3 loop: CATSIYKHPGEETQYF. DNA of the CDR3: TGTGCCACCAGCATCTACAAACATCCGGGGGAAGAGACCCAGTACTTC.

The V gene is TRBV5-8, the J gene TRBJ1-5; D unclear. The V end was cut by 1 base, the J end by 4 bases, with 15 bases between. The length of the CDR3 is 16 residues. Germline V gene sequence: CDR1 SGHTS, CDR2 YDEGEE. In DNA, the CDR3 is TGTGCCAGCAGCTTGTTCCCAGGCCAGCGGAATCAGCCCCAGCATTTT. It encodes CASSLFPGQRNQPQHF.

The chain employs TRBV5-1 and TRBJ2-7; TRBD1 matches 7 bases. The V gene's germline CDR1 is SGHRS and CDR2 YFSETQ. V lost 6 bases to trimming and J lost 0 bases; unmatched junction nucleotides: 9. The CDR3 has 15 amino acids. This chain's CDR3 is CASTDPQGNSYEQYF. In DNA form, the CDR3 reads TGCGCCAGCACGGATCCACAGGGGAACTCCTACGAGCAGTACTTC.

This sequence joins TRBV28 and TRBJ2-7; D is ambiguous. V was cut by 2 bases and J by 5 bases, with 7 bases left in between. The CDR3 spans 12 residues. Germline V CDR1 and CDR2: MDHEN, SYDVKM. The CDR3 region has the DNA TGTGCCAGCAGTTTAAGCCTCCACGAGCAGTACTTC. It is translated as CASSLSLHEQYF.

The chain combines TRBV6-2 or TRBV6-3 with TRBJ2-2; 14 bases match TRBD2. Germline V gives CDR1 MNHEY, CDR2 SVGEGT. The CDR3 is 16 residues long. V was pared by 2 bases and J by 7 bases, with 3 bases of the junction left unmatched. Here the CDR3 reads CASSYTGLAGVGELFF. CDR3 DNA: TGTGCCAGCAGTTACACGGGACTAGCGGGAGTCGGGGAGCTGTTTTTT.

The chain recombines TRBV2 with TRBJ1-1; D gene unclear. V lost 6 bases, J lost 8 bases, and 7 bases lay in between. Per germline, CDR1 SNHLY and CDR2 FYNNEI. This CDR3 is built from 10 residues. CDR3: CASRRAEAFF. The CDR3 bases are TGTGCCAGCAGAAGAGCGGAAGCTTTCTTT.

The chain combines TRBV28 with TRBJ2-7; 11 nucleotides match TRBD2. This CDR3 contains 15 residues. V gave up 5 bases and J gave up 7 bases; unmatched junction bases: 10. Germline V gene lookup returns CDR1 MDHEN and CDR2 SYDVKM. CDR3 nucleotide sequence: TGTGCCAGCAGTGATAGCGGGAGGGCCTCTGAAGAGCAGTACTTC. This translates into CASSDSGRASEEQYF. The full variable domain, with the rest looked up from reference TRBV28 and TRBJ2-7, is DVKVTQSSRYLVKRTGEKVFLECVQDMDHENMFWYRQDPGLGLRLIYFSYDVKMKEKGDIPEGYSVSREKKERFSLILESASTNQTSMYLCASSDSGRASEEQYFGPGTRLTVT.

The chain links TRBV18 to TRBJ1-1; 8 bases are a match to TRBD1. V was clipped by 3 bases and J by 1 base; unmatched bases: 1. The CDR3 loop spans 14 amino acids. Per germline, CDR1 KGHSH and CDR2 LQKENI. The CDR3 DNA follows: TGTGCCAGCTCACCGGACAGGGCGAACACTGAAGCTTTCTTT. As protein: CASSPDRANTEAFF.

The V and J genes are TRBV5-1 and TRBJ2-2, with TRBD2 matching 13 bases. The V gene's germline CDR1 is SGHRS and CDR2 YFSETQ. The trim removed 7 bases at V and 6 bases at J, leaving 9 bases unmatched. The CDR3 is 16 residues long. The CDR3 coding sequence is TGCGCCAGCTCAATCCGACTAGCGGGAGGAGCCGGGGAGCTGTTTTTT. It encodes CASSIRLAGGAGELFF.

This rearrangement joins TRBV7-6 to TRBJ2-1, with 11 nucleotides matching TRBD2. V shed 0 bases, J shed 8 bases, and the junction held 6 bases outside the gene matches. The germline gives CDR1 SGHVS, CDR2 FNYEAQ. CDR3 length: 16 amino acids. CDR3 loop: CASSLAPSGLADEQFF. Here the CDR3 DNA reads TGTGCCAGCAGCTTAGCCCCGTCGGGACTAGCGGATGAGCAGTTCTTC.

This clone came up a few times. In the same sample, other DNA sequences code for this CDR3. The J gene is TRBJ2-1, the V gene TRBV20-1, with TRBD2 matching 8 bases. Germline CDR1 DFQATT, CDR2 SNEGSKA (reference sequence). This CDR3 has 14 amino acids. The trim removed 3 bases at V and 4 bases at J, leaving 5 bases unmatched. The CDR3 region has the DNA TGCAGTGCTAGTAGGACGGGAGGGTACAATGAGCAGTTCTTC. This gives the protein CSASRTGGYNEQFF.

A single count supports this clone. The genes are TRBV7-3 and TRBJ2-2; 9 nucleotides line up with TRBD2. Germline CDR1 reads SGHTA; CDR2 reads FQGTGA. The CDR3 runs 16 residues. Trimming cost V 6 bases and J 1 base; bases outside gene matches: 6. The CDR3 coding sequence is TGTGCCAGCAGTCGGGGACTAGCCCAGAACACCGGGGAGCTGTTTTTT. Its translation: CASSRGLAQNTGELFF.

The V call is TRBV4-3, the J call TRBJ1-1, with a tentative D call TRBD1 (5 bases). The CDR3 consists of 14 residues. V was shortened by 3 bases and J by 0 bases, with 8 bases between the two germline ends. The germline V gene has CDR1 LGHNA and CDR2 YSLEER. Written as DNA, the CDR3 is TGCGCCAGCAGCCACAACAGGATGAACACTGAAGCTTTCTTT. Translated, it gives CASSHNRMNTEAFF.